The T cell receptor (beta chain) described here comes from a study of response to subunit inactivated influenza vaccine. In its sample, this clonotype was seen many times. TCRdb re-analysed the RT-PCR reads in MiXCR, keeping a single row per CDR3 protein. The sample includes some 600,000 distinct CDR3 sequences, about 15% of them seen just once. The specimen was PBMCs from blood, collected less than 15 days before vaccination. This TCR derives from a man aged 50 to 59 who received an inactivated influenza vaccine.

This chain's CDR3 is CASIGRGSDTQYF. CDR3 DNA sequence: TGCGCCAGCATAGGACGGGGGTCGGATACGCAGTATTTT. The V gene is TRBV5-1, the J gene TRBJ2-3; D is perhaps TRBD2 (6 bases). V was clipped by 6 bases and J by 6 bases, with 14 bases between them. The CDR3 sequence is 13 residues long. Germline V lookup: CDR1 SGHRS, CDR2 YFSETQ.